Described below is a single T cell receptor beta chain sequence and its context. This CDR3 region has 14 residues. Trimming took 3 bases from V and 5 from J, leaving 13 bases between them. Germline V gene lookup returns CDR1 MGHDK and CDR2 SYGVNS. This sample stems from a study of blood T cell repertoires in COVID-19. Original data processing: Using reference gene primer amplification, nucleated cell counts were estimated. Libraries were prepared by immunoSEQ multiplex PCR; TCRdb keeps only in-frame clonotypes and omits some of them. V and J calls and clone size come straight from that table; D and trimming were deduced from the DNA. The sample has 140,000 to 150,000 clones, around nine tenths seen once; the top ten hold about 1.8%.

The chain has TRBV25-1 and TRBJ2-5; a weak D match, TRBD1 (6 bases). The sequence was collected from a woman aged 45-59 years with acute or convalescent COVID-19. The sample consisted of peripheral blood. The CDR3 DNA is TGTGCCAGCAGTGATGTGGGGGCGCGGGAGACCCAGTACTTC. Its translation is CASSDVGARETQYF.